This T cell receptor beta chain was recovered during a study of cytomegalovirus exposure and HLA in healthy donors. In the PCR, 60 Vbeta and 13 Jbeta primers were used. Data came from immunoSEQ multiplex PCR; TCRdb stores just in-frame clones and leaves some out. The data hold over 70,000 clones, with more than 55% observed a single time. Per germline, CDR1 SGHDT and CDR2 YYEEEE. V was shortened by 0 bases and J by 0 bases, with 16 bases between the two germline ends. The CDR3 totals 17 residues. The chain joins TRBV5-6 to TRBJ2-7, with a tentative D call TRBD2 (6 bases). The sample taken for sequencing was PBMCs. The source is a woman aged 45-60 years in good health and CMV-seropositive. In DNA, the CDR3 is TGTGCCAGCAGCTTGGTTCCTTTTGCGGGGAGCTCCTACGAGCAGTACTTC. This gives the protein CASSLVPFAGSSYEQYF.